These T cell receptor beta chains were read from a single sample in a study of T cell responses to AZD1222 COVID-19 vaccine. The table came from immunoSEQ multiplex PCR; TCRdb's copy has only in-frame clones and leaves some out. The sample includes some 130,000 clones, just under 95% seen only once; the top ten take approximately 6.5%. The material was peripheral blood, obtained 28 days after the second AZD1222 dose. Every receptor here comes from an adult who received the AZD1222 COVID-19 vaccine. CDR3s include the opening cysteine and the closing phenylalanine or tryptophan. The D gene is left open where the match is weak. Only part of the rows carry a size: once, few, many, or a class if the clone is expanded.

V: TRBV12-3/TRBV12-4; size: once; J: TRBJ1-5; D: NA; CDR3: CASSSRGGQPQHF; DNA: TGTGCCAGCAGTTCCAGGGGCGGTCAGCCCCAGCATTTT
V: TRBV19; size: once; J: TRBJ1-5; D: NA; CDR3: CASSIHGNQPQHF; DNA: TGTGCCAGTAGTATCCACGGGAATCAGCCCCAGCATTTT
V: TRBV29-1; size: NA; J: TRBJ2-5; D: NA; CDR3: CSATLQGTAGETQYF; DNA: TGCAGCGCGACACTTCAGGGAACAGCAGGAGAGACCCAGTACTTC
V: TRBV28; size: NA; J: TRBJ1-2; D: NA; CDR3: CASSFSLVNYGYTF; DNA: TGTGCCAGCAGTTTCTCTCTGGTGAACTATGGCTACACCTTC
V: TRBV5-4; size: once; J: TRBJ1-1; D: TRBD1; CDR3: CASSRDRVGFKAFF; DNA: TGTGCCAGCAGCCGGGACAGGGTAGGGTTTAAGGCTTTCTTT
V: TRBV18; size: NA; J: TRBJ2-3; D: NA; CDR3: CASSPRDTQYF; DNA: TGTGCCAGCTCACCACGGGATACGCAGTATTTT
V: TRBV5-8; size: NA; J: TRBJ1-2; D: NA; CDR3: CASSRTYNYGYTF; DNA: TGTGCCAGCAGCCGGACCTATAACTATGGCTACACCTTC
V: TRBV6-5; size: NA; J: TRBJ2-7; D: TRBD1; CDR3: CASSIQGFDEQYF; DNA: TGTGCCAGCAGTATACAGGGGTTCGACGAGCAGTACTTC
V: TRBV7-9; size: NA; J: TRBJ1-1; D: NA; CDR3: CASSPRDVKYTEAFF; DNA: TGTGCCAGCAGCCCACGGGACGTCAAATACACTGAAGCTTTCTTT
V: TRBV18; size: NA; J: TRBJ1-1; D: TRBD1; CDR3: CASSPDRAYTEAFF; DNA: TGTGCCAGCTCTCCCGACAGGGCGTATACTGAAGCTTTCTTT
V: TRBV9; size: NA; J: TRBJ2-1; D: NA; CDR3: CASSSYWSLNNEQFF; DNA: TGTGCCAGCAGCTCCTACTGGTCCCTTAACAATGAGCAGTTCTTC